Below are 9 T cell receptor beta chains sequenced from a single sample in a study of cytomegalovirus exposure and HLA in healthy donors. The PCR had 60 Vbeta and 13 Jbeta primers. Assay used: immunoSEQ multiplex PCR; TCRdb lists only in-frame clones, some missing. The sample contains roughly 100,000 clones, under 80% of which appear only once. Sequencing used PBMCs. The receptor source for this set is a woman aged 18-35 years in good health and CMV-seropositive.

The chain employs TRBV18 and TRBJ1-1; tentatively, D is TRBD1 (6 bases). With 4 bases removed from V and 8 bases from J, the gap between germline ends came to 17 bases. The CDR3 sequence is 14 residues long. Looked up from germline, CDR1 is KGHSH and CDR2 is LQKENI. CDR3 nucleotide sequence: TGTGCCAGCTCACTTTTAACACAGGGTGTAGAAGCTTTCTTT. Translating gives CASSLLTQGVEAFF.

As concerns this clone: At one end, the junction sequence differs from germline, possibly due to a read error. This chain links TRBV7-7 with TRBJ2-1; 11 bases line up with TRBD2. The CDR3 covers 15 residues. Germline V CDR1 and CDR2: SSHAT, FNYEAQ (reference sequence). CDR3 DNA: TGTGCTAGCAGCCTACTAGCGGGAGTGTACAATGAGCAGTTCTTC. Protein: CASSLLAGVYNEQFF.

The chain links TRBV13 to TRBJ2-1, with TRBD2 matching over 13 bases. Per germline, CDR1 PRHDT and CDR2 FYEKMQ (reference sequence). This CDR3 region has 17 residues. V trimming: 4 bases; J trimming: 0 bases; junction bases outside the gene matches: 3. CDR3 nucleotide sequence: TGTGCCAGCAGCTCCGGACTAGCGGGAGCCTCCTACAATGAGCAGTTCTTC. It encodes CASSSGLAGASYNEQFF.

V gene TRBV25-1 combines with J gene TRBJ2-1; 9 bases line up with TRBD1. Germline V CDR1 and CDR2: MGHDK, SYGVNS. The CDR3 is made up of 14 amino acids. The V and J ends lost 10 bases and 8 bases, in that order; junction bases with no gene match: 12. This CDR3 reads CATRGTGRGYEQFF. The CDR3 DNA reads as TGTGCCACCCGGGGGACAGGGCGGGGGTATGAGCAGTTCTTC.

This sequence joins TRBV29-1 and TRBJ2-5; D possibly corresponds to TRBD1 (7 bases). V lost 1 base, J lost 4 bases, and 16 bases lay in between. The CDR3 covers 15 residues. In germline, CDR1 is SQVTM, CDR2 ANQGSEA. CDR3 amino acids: CSVEGARGRSETQYF. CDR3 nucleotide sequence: TGCAGCGTTGAAGGGGCCAGGGGGAGGTCAGAGACCCAGTACTTC.

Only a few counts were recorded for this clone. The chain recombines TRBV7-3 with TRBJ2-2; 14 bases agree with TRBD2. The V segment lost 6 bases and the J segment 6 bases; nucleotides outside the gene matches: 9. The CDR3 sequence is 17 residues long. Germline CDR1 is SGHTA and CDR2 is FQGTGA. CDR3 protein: CASSFTGTSGSSGELFF. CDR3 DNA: TGTGCCAGCAGTTTCACGGGGACTAGCGGGAGTTCCGGGGAGCTGTTTTTT.

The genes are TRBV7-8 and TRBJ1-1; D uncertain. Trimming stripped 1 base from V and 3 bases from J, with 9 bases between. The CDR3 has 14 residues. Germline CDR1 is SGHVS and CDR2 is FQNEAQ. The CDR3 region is CASSLDRWDTEAFF. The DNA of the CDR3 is TGTGCCAGCAGCTTAGACAGATGGGACACTGAAGCTTTCTTT. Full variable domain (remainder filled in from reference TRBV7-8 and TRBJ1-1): GAGVSQSPRYKVAKRGQDVALRCDPISGHVSLFWYQQALGQGPEFLTYFQNEAQLDKSGLPSDRFFAERPEGSVSTLKIQRTQQEDSAVYLCASSLDRWDTEAFFGQGTRLTVV.

CDR3 residues: CATSRTPGLGTYEQYF. CDR3 nucleotides: TGTGCCACCAGCAGAACCCCGGGACTAGGGACGTACGAGCAGTACTTC. The rearrangement joins TRBV15 to TRBJ2-7; 8 bases agree with TRBD2. The V segment lost 2 bases and the J segment 4 bases; nucleotides outside the gene matches: 10. The CDR3 runs to 16 residues. Germline lookup yields CDR1 LNHNV and CDR2 YYDKDF (reference sequence).

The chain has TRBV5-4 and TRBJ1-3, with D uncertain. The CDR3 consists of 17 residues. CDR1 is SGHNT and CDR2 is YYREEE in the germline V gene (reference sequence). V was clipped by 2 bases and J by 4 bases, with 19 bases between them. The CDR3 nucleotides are TGTGCCAGCAGCTTTCGCGAGACGGAGTTTTTGGGAAACACCATATATTTT. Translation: CASSFRETEFLGNTIYF.